Presented here are 11 T cell receptor beta chains from one specimen sequenced in a study of siplizumab effects on memory and regulatory T cells. Libraries were prepared by immunoSEQ multiplex PCR; TCRdb keeps only in-frame clonotypes and omits some of them. The table lists tens of thousands of clones, roughly 95% of them singletons. Input material: naive CD4+ T cells sorted from blood. The receptors here all came from a human donor in good health.

The chain joins TRBV11-3 to TRBJ2-7; weak D call: TRBD2 (7 bases). V shed 4 bases and J shed 1 base, with 17 bases lying between them. Germline V CDR1 and CDR2: SGHNT, YENEEA. The CDR3 covers 16 residues. CDR3 in amino acids: CASSSLRGQESYEQYF. In DNA, the CDR3 is TGTGCCAGCAGCTCTTTGCGGGGGCAGGAGTCCTACGAGCAGTACTTC.

The chain links TRBV2 to TRBJ2-7, with TRBD1 as a possible D gene (5 bases). V was pared by 3 bases and J by 0 bases, with 12 bases between. There are 15 residues in the CDR3. The V gene's germline CDR1 is SNHLY and CDR2 FYNNEI. As DNA, the CDR3 is TGTGCCAGCAGTGATATACAGGACCGCTCCTACGAGCAGTACTTC. Its protein product is CASSDIQDRSYEQYF.

The chain employs TRBV9 and TRBJ1-1, with TRBD1 matching over 8 bases. The length of the CDR3 is 15 residues. V lost 1 base, J lost 4 bases, and 6 bases stayed unmatched. CDR1 and CDR2 from the germline V gene are SGDLS and YYNGEE. CDR3 loop: CASSVLGQGGTEAFF. The CDR3 DNA sequence: TGTGCCAGCAGCGTACTCGGACAGGGTGGCACTGAAGCTTTCTTT. The variable domain in full, completed from reference TRBV9 and TRBJ1-1, reads DSGVTQTPKHLITATGQRVTLRCSPRSGDLSVYWYQQSLDQGLQFLIQYYNGEERAKGNILERFSAQQFPDLHSELNLSSLELGDSALYFCASSVLGQGGTEAFFGQGTRLTVV.

This clone was recorded only once. This chain links TRBV7-3 with TRBJ1-6; the match to TRBD1 covers 10 bases. The trim removed 3 bases at V and 9 bases at J, leaving 2 bases unmatched. The CDR3 consists of 14 residues. Germline CDR1 SGHTA, CDR2 FQGTGA. The CDR3, as DNA: TGTGCCAGCAGCTTGGGGACAGGGGTTTCACCCCTCCACTTT. Translation gives CASSLGTGVSPLHF.

The V gene is TRBV19, the J gene TRBJ1-4; 8 bases agree with TRBD1. V lost 9 bases and J lost 0; bases outside the gene matches: 3. Germline values: CDR1 LNHDA, CDR2 SQIVND (reference sequence). This CDR3 contains 14 residues. The CDR3 reads CASDRGATNEKLFF. The CDR3 region has the DNA TGTGCCAGCGACAGGGGCGCAACTAATGAAAAACTGTTTTTT.

CDR3 in DNA: TGCGCCTCCAGCGAAGGGAGCAGCTCCTACAATGAGCAGTTCTTC. This encodes CASSEGSSSYNEQFF. The chain uses TRBV5-1 and TRBJ2-1; maybe TRBD2 (5 bases). This CDR3 contains 15 residues. Germline V gene data show CDR1 as SGHRS and CDR2 as YFSETQ. V shed 10 bases and J shed 0 bases, with 17 bases lying between them.

The chain recombines TRBV29-1 with TRBJ1-2; D might be TRBD1 (6 bases). Germline V gene lookup returns CDR1 SQVTM and CDR2 ANQGSEA. The CDR3 runs 14 residues. Trimming took off 7 bases at V and 1 base at J, with 16 bases between the two ends. CDR3 residues: CSAPKGGLNYGYTF. The CDR3 DNA reads as TGCAGCGCACCCAAGGGGGGGCTTAACTATGGCTACACCTTC.

This rearrangement joins TRBV18 to TRBJ1-2; unclear D gene. CDR1 KGHSH and CDR2 LQKENI come from the germline V gene. V lost 2 bases and J 8 bases, leaving 12 bases between the germline ends. This CDR3 is built from 13 residues. In DNA form, the CDR3 reads TGTGCCAGCTCACCAAGGGAATACGAGGGCTACACCTTC. This encodes CASSPREYEGYTF.

The rearrangement links TRBV6-6 to TRBJ1-2; 7 bases are a match to TRBD1. The germline V gene encodes CDR1 MNHNY and CDR2 SVGAGI (reference sequence). V shed 6 bases, J shed 3 bases, and the junction held 10 bases outside the gene matches. The length of the CDR3 is 15 residues. CDR3 sequence: CASSETGAGDYGYTF. The CDR3 nucleotides are TGTGCCAGCAGCGAAACAGGGGCAGGAGACTATGGCTACACCTTC.

This rearrangement joins TRBV30 to TRBJ2-7, with D perhaps given as TRBD1 or TRBD2 (5 bases each). The germline V and J ends were trimmed by 3 bases and 3 bases, with 9 bases remaining between them. CDR1 is GTSNPN and CDR2 is SVGIG in the germline V gene (reference sequence). The CDR3 has 12 residues. The CDR3 here is CAWSRDGYEQYF. For the CDR3, the DNA is TGTGCCTGGAGCAGGGACGGCTACGAGCAGTACTTC.

This chain links TRBV10-3 with TRBJ1-3, with D unclear. V lost 2 bases, J lost 8 bases, and 7 bases lay in between. Germline V gives CDR1 ENHRY, CDR2 SYGVKD. The CDR3 length is 12 residues. CDR3: CAISEKEYTIYF. CDR3 DNA sequence: TGTGCCATCAGTGAGAAGGAATACACCATATATTTT.